This T cell receptor beta chain was identified during a study of human T cells and chemical hapten exposure. Study information: The study sensitized with 2% DPC on a 2 cm by 2 cm patch of upper inner arm skin. How much TCR each sample yielded varied, mostly because pooled library volumes differed slightly.

TCRdb itself ran the RACE reads through MiXCR, one entry per CDR3 protein. This table has 150,000 to 200,000 distinct CDR3 sequences, 13% to 15% appearing once. This CDR3 is 14 amino acids long. The germline V gene encodes CDR1 SNHLY and CDR2 FYNNEI. The germline V and J ends were trimmed by 7 bases and 8 bases, with 20 bases remaining between them. Many counts were recorded for this clonotype. Its antigen is unidentified. The study, taken as a whole, reports: Among TCRs, those above 1 in 1000 frequency were unaffected by DPC sensitization.

Documented time point: patch test 1, 2 weeks after DPC sensitization. The treatment: therapeutic diphenylcyclopropenone sensitization with weekly scalp DPC. The receptor was isolated from a woman aged 30 to 39 with alopecia areata. Some clones in this sample may be carry-over from other donors' samples. This specimen was whole blood, taken in connection with sensitization to the hapten diphenylcyclopropenone (DPC). The gene calls are TRBV2 and TRBJ1-1; D is undetermined. CDR3 DNA sequence: TGTGCCAGCATACGCGCTGCGGCGGAAGCAGAAGCTTTCTTT. As protein: CASIRAAAEAEAFF.